Below are 21 T cell receptor beta chains sequenced from a single sample in a study of OX40 agonist ivuxolimab in advanced cancers. Profiled with immunoSEQ multiplex PCR; TCRdb holds only in-frame clones, not every one. This sample yields roughly 58,000 clones, of which around nine tenths are seen a single time; about 0.71% belongs to the top ten. Source: CD4+ or CD8+ T cells sorted from blood, taken in a trial of the OX40 agonist ivuxolimab. All receptors derive from an adult with an advanced solid tumor such as melanoma, head and neck, liver or kidney cancer.

The rearrangement joins TRBV7-9 to TRBJ1-2; no clear D. V dropped 0 bases and J dropped 9 bases, with 5 bases sitting between them. The CDR3 totals 11 residues. The germline V gene encodes CDR1 SEHNR and CDR2 FQNEAQ (reference sequence). In DNA, the CDR3 is TGTGCCAGCAGCTTAGCTACGAGCTACACCTTC. This codes for CASSLATSYTF. Full variable domain (remainder filled in from reference TRBV7-9 and TRBJ1-2): DTGVSQNPRHKITKRGQNVTFRCDPISEHNRLYWYRQTLGQGPEFLTYFQNEAQLEKSRLLSDRFSAERPKGSFSTLEIQRTEQGDSAMYLCASSLATSYTFGSGTRLTVV.

This chain links TRBV27 with TRBJ2-6; TRBD1 aligns across 8 bases. CDR1 and CDR2 from the germline V gene are MNHEY and SMNVEV (reference sequence). The trim removed 9 bases at V and 3 bases at J, leaving 4 bases unmatched. This CDR3 contains 14 residues. The DNA for the CDR3 is TGTGCCAGTCGCAGGGGGCGTGGGGCCAACGTCCTGACTTTC. Protein sequence: CASRRGRGANVLTF.

The genes are TRBV7-3 and TRBJ2-5; D not resolved. CDR1 SGHTA and CDR2 FQGTGA come from the germline V gene. V was cut by 2 bases and J by 7 bases, with 17 bases left in between. This CDR3 spans 15 amino acids. CDR3 nucleotide sequence: TGTGCCAGCAGCTTAGGGCCCCTTTCAGGTGGGACCCAGTACTTC. This gives the protein CASSLGPLSGGTQYF.

The genes are TRBV19 and TRBJ2-1; 12 bases are a match to TRBD1. There are 19 residues in the CDR3. The germline CDR1 and CDR2 sequences are LNHDA and SQIVND (reference sequence). J was trimmed by 2 bases and V by 1 base; bases with no gene match: 9. The CDR3 is CASSIGDRGLAWAYNEQFF. The CDR3 DNA reads as TGTGCCAGTAGTATAGGGGACAGGGGGCTGGCTTGGGCCTACAATGAGCAGTTCTTC.

This clone occurred once. This sequence joins TRBV5-8 and TRBJ2-4; 10 nucleotides line up with TRBD1. CDR3 length equals 14 residues. Germline V gene data show CDR1 as SGHTS and CDR2 as YDEGEE. V lost 4 bases, J lost 9 bases, and 7 bases stayed unmatched. In nucleotides, the CDR3 is TGTGCCAGCAGCCCAGGGACAGGGGTGAGCATTCAGTACTTC. Protein sequence: CASSPGTGVSIQYF.

The chain employs TRBV7-8 and TRBJ2-5; no reliable D call. The CDR3 is 12 amino acids. V was pared by 2 bases and J by 4 bases, with 5 bases between. Germline V gene data show CDR1 as SGHVS and CDR2 as FQNEAQ. CDR3: CASSLYRETQYF. CDR3 nucleotides: TGTGCCAGCAGCTTATATAGAGAGACCCAGTACTTC.

The genes are TRBV18 and TRBJ1-1, with D possibly being TRBD1 (6 bases). The V end was cut by 4 bases, the J end by 0 bases, with 12 bases between. CDR1 KGHSH and CDR2 LQKENI come from the germline V gene. The CDR3 totals 15 residues. The CDR3 DNA reads as TGTGCCAGCTCACGAGGTACAGGGATGAACACTGAAGCTTTCTTT. It codes for CASSRGTGMNTEAFF.

This chain joins TRBV5-1 and TRBJ2-1, with 10 nucleotides matching TRBD2. This CDR3 region has 16 residues. Germline V lookup: CDR1 SGHRS, CDR2 YFSETQ. J lost 7 bases, V lost 0 bases, and 7 bases had no gene match. CDR3 nucleotide sequence: TGCGCCAGCAGCTTGGTAGCTAGCGGGAGTGGGAATGAGCAGTTCTTC. Protein product: CASSLVASGSGNEQFF.

The CDR3 spells CASSLGRTSNQPQHF. Here the CDR3 DNA reads TGTGCCAGCAGCTTGGGCAGGACTAGCAATCAGCCCCAGCATTTT. The genes are TRBV7-2 and TRBJ1-5; the D is unclear. Germline-derived CDR1 and CDR2 are SGHTA and FQGNSA. V shed 3 bases and J shed 0 bases, with 9 bases lying between them. CDR3 length: 15 amino acids.

This sequence joins TRBV27 and TRBJ1-2; 10 nucleotides agree with TRBD1. Germline loops: CDR1 MNHEY, CDR2 SMNVEV (reference sequence). There are 15 residues in the CDR3. J was trimmed by 4 bases and V by 2 bases; bases with no gene match: 4. CDR3 region: CASSLRQGASYGYTF. The CDR3 DNA reads as TGTGCCAGCAGTTTAAGACAGGGGGCTTCCTATGGCTACACCTTC.

The V gene is TRBV6-5, the J gene TRBJ1-2, with TRBD1 as a possible D gene (6 bases). Trimming removed 5 bases from V and 5 bases from J, with 15 bases in between. Germline assignment: CDR1 MNHEY and CDR2 SVGAGI. This CDR3 has 14 amino acids. In DNA, the CDR3 is TGTGCCAGCAGTGAAATCCGGGGGCTGTATGGCTACACCTTC. Its protein is CASSEIRGLYGYTF.

The J gene is TRBJ1-2, the V gene TRBV11-2; no definite D call. This CDR3 has 13 amino acids. V was clipped by 4 bases and J by 5 bases, with 11 bases between them. Germline CDR1 SGHAT, CDR2 FQNNGV. The CDR3 loop reads CASSSRLVYGYTF. CDR3 in DNA: TGTGCCAGCAGCTCAAGGCTTGTTTATGGCTACACCTTC. The complete variable domain, with remaining parts taken from reference TRBV11-2 and TRBJ1-2, reads EAGVAQSPRYKIIEKRQSVAFWCNPISGHATLYWYQQILGQGPKLLIQFQNNGVVDDSQLPKDRFSAERLKGVDSTLKIQPAKLEDSAVYLCASSSRLVYGYTFGSGTRLTVV.

V and J are TRBV6-6 and TRBJ2-5; D is unresolved. CDR1 is MNHNY, CDR2 SVGAGI, per germline (reference sequence). Trimming shortened V by 4 bases and J by 5 bases, and 5 bases separated the two germline ends. This CDR3 region has 11 residues. The CDR3 region has the DNA TGTGCCAGCAGTTCCCCGGAGACCCAGTACTTC. Its protein product is CASSSPETQYF.

This clone turned up a few times. The chain combines TRBV18 with TRBJ2-7; D is possibly TRBD2 (5 bases). The germline V gene has CDR1 KGHSH and CDR2 LQKENI. The V end was cut by 6 bases, the J end by 3 bases, with 15 bases between. This CDR3 has 14 residues. CDR3 in DNA: TGTGCCAGCTCTGGAGCGGTCAAAATCTACGAGCAGTACTTC. This sequence encodes CASSGAVKIYEQYF.

The genes are TRBV6-1 and TRBJ2-5; no firm D call. This CDR3 region has 13 residues. V was shortened by 3 bases and J by 3 bases, with 8 bases between the two germline ends. Germline CDR1 MNHNS, CDR2 SASEGT. DNA for the CDR3: TGTGCCAGCAGTGACTCCGGAGAAGAGACCCAGTACTTC. It translates to CASSDSGEETQYF.

The rearrangement uses TRBV6-5 and TRBJ2-7; 9 bases align to TRBD2. Germline lookup yields CDR1 MNHEY and CDR2 SVGAGI. CDR3 length: 14 residues. J gave up 3 bases and V 5 bases, and 5 bases lay outside the gene matches. For the CDR3, the DNA is TGTGCCAGCAGTCGGTTAGCGGGAGTCTACGAGCAGTACTTC. The encoded protein is CASSRLAGVYEQYF.

The chain links TRBV4-1 to TRBJ2-7, with 10 bases aligning to TRBD2. This CDR3 comprises 18 residues. J gave up 4 bases and V 1 base, and 13 bases lay outside the gene matches. Germline CDR1 is MGHRA and CDR2 is YSYEKL. DNA of the CDR3: TGCGCCAGCAGCCAAGGGTCACCTCTAGCGGGAGCCCCTTACGAGCAGTACTTC. This sequence encodes CASSQGSPLAGAPYEQYF.

The chain couples TRBV28 to TRBJ2-3; TRBD2 agrees at 12 bases. This CDR3 comprises 16 residues. Trimming removed 6 bases from V and 5 bases from J; junction bases left unmatched: 9. CDR1 is MDHEN, CDR2 SYDVKM, per germline. Here the CDR3 reads CASRPPSGRAGDTQYF. The CDR3 nucleotides are TGTGCCAGCAGGCCCCCTAGCGGGAGGGCGGGAGATACGCAGTATTTT.

The chain joins TRBV11-1 to TRBJ2-5; 10 nucleotides match TRBD2. CDR1 SGHAT and CDR2 FQDESV come from the germline V gene (reference sequence). The CDR3 has 15 amino acids. J was trimmed by 4 bases and V by 3 bases; bases with no gene match: 5. This CDR3 reads CASSLGTSESETQYF. CDR3 bases: TGTGCCAGCAGCTTGGGGACTAGCGAATCAGAGACCCAGTACTTC.

This clone was picked up one time. The chain uses TRBV30 and TRBJ1-2, with D unresolved. Looked up from germline, CDR1 is GTSNPN and CDR2 is SVGIG (reference sequence). This CDR3 is built from 11 residues. V dropped 2 bases and J dropped 5 bases, with 6 bases sitting between them. The chain's CDR3 is CAWSTGYGYTF. As DNA, the CDR3 is TGTGCCTGGAGTACCGGATATGGCTACACCTTC.

The genes are TRBV7-8 and TRBJ2-7; 11 bases are a match to TRBD2. V gave up 5 bases and J gave up 2 bases; unmatched junction bases: 11. The CDR3 covers 17 residues. Germline V gives CDR1 SGHVS, CDR2 FQNEAQ. CDR3 in amino acids: CASSRLLAGAGAYEQYF. The CDR3 region has the DNA TGTGCCAGCAGCAGGTTACTAGCGGGAGCGGGGGCCTACGAGCAGTACTTC. Supplemented by reference TRBV7-8 and TRBJ2-7, the full variable domain reads GAGVSQSPRYKVAKRGQDVALRCDPISGHVSLFWYQQALGQGPEFLTYFQNEAQLDKSGLPSDRFFAERPEGSVSTLKIQRTQQEDSAVYLCASSRLLAGAGAYEQYFGPGTRLTVT.